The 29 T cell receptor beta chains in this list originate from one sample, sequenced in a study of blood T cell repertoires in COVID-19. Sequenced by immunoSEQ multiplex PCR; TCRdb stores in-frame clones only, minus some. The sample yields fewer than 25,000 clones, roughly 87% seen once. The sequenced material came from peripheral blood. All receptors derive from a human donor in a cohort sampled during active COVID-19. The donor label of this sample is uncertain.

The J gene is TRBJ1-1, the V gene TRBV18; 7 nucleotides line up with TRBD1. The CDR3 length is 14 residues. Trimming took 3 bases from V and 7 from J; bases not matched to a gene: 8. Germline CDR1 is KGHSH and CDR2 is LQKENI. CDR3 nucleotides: TGTGCCAGCTCACCCTCGAGCAGGGGGAGTGAAGCTTTCTTT. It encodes CASSPSSRGSEAFF.

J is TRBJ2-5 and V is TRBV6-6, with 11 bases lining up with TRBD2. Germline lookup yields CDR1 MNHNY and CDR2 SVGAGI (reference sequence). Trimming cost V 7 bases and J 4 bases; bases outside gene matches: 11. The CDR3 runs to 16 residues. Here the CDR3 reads CASTQGLAGALETQYF. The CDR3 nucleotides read TGTGCCAGCACTCAAGGACTAGCGGGCGCTCTAGAGACCCAGTACTTC.

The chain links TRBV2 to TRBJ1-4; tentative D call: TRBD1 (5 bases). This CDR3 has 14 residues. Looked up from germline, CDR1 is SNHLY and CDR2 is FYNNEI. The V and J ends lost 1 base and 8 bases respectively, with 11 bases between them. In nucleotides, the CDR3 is TGTGCCAGCAGTGAAGTAAGGGGTTCCGAAAAACTGTTTTTT. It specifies CASSEVRGSEKLFF. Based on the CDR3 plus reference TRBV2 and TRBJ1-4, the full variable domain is EPEVTQTPSHQVTQMGQEVILRCVPISNHLYFYWYRQILGQKVEFLVSFYNNEISEKSEIFDDQFSVERPDGSNFTLKIRSTKLEDSAMYFCASSEVRGSEKLFFGSGTQLSVL.

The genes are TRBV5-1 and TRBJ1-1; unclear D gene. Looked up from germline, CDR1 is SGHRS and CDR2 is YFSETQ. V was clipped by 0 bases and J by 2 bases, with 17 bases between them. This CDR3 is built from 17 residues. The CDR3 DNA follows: TGCGCCAGCAGCTTGGTCGCGCAAACCCAGGTAAACACTGAAGCTTTCTTT. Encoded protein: CASSLVAQTQVNTEAFF. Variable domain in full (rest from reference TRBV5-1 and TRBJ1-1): KAGVTQTPRYLIKTRGQQVTLSCSPISGHRSVSWYQQTPGQGLQFLFEYFSETQRNKGNFPGRFSGRQFSNSRSEMNVSTLELGDSALYLCASSLVAQTQVNTEAFFGQGTRLTVV.

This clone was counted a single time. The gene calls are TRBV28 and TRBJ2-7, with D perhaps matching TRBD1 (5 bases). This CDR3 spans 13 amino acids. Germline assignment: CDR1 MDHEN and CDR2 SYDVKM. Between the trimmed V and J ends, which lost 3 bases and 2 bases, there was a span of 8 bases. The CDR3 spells CASSLGRAYEQYF. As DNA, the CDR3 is TGTGCCAGCAGTTTGGGCAGGGCCTACGAGCAGTACTTC.

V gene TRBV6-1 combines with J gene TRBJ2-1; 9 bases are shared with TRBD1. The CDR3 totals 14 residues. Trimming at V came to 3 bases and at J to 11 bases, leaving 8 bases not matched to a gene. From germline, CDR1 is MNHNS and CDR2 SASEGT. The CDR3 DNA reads TGTGCCAGCAGTGACAGGGACAGGGAGAGTCAGCAGTTCTTC. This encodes CASSDRDRESQQFF.

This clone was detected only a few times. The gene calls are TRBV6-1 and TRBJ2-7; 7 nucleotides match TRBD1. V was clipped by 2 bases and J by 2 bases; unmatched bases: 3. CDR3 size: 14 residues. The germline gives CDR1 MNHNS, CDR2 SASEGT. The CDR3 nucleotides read TGTGCCAGCAGTGAATGGGGGACAGCCTACGAGCAGTACTTC. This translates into CASSEWGTAYEQYF.

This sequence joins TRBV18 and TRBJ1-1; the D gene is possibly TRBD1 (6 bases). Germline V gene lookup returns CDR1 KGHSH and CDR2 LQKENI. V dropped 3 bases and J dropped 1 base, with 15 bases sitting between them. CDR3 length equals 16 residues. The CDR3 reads CASSPFDYRANTEAFF. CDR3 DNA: TGTGCCAGCTCACCCTTTGATTACAGGGCGAACACTGAAGCTTTCTTT.

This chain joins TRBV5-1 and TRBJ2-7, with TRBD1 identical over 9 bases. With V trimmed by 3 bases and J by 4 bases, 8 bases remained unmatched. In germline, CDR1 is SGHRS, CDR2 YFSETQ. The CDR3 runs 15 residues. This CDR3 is CASSSTGTGWYEQYF. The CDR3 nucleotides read TGCGCCAGCAGCTCCACCGGGACAGGGTGGTACGAGCAGTACTTC.

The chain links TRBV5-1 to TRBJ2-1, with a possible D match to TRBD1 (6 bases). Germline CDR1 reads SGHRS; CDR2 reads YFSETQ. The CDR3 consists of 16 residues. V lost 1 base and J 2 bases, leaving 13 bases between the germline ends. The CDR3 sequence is CASSLLWDTPYNEQFF. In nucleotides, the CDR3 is TGCGCCAGCAGCTTGTTGTGGGACACCCCCTACAATGAGCAGTTCTTC.

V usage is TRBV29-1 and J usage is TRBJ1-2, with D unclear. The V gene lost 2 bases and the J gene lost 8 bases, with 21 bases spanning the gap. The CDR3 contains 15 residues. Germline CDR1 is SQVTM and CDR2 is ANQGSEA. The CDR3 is CSVETPEGPTRGYTF. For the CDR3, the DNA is TGCAGCGTTGAAACCCCCGAGGGTCCAACACGGGGCTACACCTTC.

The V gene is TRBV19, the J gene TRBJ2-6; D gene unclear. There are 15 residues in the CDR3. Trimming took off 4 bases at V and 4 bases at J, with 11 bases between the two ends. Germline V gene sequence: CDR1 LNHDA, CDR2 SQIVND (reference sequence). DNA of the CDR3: TGTGCCAGTAGTAAGCACGCTGCGGGGGCCAACGTCCTGACTTTC. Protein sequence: CASSKHAAGANVLTF.

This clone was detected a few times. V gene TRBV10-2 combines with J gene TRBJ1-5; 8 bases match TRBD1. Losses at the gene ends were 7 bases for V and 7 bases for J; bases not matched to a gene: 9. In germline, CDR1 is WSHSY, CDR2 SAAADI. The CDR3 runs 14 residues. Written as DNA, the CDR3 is TGCGCCAGCACCCCAGGGGGCGAGGACCAGCCCCAGCATTTT. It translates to CASTPGGEDQPQHF.

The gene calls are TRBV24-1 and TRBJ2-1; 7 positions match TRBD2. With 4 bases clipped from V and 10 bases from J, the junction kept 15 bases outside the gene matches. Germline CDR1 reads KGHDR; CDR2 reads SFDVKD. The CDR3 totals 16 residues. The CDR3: CATSDPGRTGGKEQFF. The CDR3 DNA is TGTGCCACCAGTGACCCAGGGAGGACGGGGGGAAAAGAGCAGTTCTTC.

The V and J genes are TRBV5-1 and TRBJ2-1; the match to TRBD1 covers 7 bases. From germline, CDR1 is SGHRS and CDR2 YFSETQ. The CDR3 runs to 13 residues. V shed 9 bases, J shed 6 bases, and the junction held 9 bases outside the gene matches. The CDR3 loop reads CATRQGPLNEQFF. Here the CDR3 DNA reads TGCGCCACCCGACAGGGCCCCCTCAATGAGCAGTTCTTC.

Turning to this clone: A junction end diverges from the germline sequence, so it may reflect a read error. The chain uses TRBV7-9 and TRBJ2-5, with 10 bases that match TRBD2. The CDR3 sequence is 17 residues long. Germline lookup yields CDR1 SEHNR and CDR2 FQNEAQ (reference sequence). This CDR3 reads CASSLAGAGPPSSREYF. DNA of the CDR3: TGTGCCAGCAGCCTAGCGGGAGCGGGGCCCCCTTCAAGCCGCGAGTACTTC.

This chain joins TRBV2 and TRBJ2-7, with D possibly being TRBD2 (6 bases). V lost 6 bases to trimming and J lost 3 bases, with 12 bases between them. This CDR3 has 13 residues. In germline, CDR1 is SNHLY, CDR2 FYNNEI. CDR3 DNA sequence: TGTGCCAGCAGCGGAGGGACCGGCTACGAGCAGTACTTC. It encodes CASSGGTGYEQYF.

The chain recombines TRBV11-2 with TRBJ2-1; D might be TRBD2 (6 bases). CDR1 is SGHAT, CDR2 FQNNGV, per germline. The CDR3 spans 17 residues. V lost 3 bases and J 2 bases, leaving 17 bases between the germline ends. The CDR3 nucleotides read TGTGCCAGCAGCTTGGGGGGTAGTAGGGGCACCTACAATGAGCAGTTCTTC. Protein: CASSLGGSRGTYNEQFF.

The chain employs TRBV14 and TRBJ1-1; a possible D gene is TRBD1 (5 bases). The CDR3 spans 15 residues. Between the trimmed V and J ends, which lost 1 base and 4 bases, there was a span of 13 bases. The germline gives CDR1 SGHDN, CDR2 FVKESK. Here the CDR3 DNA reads TGTGCCAGCAGCCAAGTACCGGGGGGGTCCACTGAAGCTTTCTTT. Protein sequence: CASSQVPGGSTEAFF.

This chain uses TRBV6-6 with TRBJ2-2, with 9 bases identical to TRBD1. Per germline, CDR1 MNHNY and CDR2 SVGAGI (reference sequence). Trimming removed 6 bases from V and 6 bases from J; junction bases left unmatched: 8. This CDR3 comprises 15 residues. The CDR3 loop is CASRGGTGNSGELFF. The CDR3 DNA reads TGTGCCAGCAGGGGCGGGACAGGGAATTCCGGGGAGCTGTTTTTT.

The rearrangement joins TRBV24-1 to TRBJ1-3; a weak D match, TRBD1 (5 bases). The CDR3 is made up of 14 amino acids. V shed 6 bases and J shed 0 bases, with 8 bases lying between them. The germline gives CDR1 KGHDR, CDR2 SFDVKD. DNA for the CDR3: TGTGCCACCAGTTCCGGGGGCTCTGGAAACACCATATATTTT. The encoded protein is CATSSGGSGNTIYF.

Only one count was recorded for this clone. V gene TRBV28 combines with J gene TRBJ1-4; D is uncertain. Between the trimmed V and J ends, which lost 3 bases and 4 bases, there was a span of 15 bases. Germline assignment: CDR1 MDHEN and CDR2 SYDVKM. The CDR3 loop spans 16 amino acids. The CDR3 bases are TGTGCCAGCAGTTTCCCGAGTCGGGGAGGTAATGAAAAACTGTTTTTT. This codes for CASSFPSRGGNEKLFF.

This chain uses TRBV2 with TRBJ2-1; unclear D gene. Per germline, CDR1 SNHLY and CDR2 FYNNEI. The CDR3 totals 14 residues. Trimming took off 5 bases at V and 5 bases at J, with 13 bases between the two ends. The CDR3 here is CASSSSPPDNEQFF. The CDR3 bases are TGTGCCAGCAGTAGTAGCCCGCCGGACAATGAGCAGTTCTTC.

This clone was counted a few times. The CDR3 is CASSPGQGTGANVLTF. CDR3 in DNA: TGTGCCAGCAGCCCGGGACAGGGGACCGGGGCCAACGTCCTGACTTTC. V and J are TRBV7-7 and TRBJ2-6; TRBD1 aligns across 10 bases. Trimming removed 5 bases from V and 4 bases from J; junction bases left unmatched: 5. This CDR3 comprises 16 residues. Germline V lookup: CDR1 SSHAT, CDR2 FNYEAQ (reference sequence).

For the CDR3, the DNA is TGCGCCAGCAGCTGGGGACTAGCGGGAGTCCTCCGGGGGAATCAAGAGACCCAGTACTTC. Translation: CASSWGLAGVLRGNQETQYF. The rearrangement joins TRBV5-1 to TRBJ2-5; 14 positions agree with TRBD2. This CDR3 is 20 amino acids long. Germline values: CDR1 SGHRS, CDR2 YFSETQ. V was pared by 3 bases and J by 2 bases, with 15 bases of the junction left unmatched.

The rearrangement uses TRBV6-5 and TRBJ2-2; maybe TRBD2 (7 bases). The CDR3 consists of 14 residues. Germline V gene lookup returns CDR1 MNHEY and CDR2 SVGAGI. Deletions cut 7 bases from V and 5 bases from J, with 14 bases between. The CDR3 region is CASIPGGTTGELFF. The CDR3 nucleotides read TGTGCCAGCATCCCGGGGGGCACGACCGGGGAGCTGTTTTTT.

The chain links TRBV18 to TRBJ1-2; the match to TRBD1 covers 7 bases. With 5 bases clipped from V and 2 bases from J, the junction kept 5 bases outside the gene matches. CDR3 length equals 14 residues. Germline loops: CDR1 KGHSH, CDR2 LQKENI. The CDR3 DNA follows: TGTGCCAGCTCATCGGACAGGAGAAACTATGGCTACACCTTC. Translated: CASSSDRRNYGYTF.

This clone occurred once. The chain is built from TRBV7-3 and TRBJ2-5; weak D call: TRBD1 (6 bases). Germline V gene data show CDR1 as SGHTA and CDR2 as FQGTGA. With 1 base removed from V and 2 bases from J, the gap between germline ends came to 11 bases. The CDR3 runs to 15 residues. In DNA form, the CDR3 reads TGTGCCAGCAGCTTAAGAGGGGGAATGCAAGAGACCCAGTACTTC. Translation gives CASSLRGGMQETQYF.

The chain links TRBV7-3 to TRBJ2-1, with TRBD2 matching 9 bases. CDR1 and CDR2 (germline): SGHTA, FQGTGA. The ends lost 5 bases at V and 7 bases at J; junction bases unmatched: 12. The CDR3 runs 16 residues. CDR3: CASSPQGGRARNEQFF. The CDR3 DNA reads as TGTGCCAGCAGCCCCCAGGGCGGGAGGGCCCGAAATGAGCAGTTCTTC.